Sequencing of this T cell receptor (beta chain) was carried out in a study of spatial heterogeneity in lung cancer. Study-level background: Patients with untreated early-stage non-small cell lung cancer, numbering around 72, were the donors. Researchers sequenced follow-up PBMC samples if they had them, and these came a median of approximately 26 months after resection. Study observations and caveats: Ubiquitous, expanded tumor-derived TCRs were more frequently observed in blood at resection than at follow-up.

Unmatched junction bases numbered 6, after V lost 5 bases and J lost 6 bases. CDR3 size: 15 residues. On this clonotype: The antigen is undetermined.

Time point: blood at routine non-recurrence follow-up after resection. Unsorted whole RNA of tumor, nontumor lung or frozen PBMC was sequenced. In TCRdb, the 5' RACE reads were re-called with MiXCR into one record per CDR3 protein. The sample consists of about 120,000 distinct CDR3 sequences, more than 10% of them appearing once. This receptor was obtained from a male donor with early-stage non-small cell lung cancer. The sequences come from PBMCs, collected at follow-up. The rearrangement links TRBV12-3 or TRBV12-4 to TRBJ1-6; 8 positions match TRBD1. The CDR3, as DNA: TGTGCCAGCAGTCGCGGCGGACAGGGTAATTCACCCCTCCACTTT. Translating gives CASSRGGQGNSPLHF.